These T cell receptor beta chains were read from a single sample in a study of cytomegalovirus exposure and HLA in healthy donors. Assay: immunoSEQ multiplex PCR; the TCRdb copy retains only in-frame clones and omits some. The table has some 150,000 clones, roughly 80% seen once; the top ten hold roughly 4.4%. Sample: PBMCs. The origin of the receptors is a man aged 25 to 40 in good health and CMV-seronegative. Each CDR3 is given with its conserved first and last residue. Size values are once, few and many counts, or a class for expanded clones, and some rows have none.

j_call: TRBJ2-2; clone_size: once; v_call: TRBV11-1; cdr3_aa: CASSLAPGPGELFF
j_call: TRBJ2-7; clone_size: once; v_call: TRBV6-1; cdr3_aa: CASSEALDTSYEQYF
j_call: TRBJ1-1; clone_size: NA; v_call: TRBV29-1; cdr3_aa: CSVVSGTGETEAFF
j_call: TRBJ2-3; clone_size: NA; v_call: TRBV27; cdr3_aa: CASTRTGGPDTQYF
j_call: TRBJ1-1; clone_size: NA; v_call: TRBV7-3; cdr3_aa: CASSLTGGNTEAFF
j_call: TRBJ2-3; clone_size: few; v_call: TRBV27; cdr3_aa: CASSPRAGGSSTDTQYF
j_call: TRBJ1-1; clone_size: NA; v_call: TRBV6-5; cdr3_aa: CASSNTNTEAFF
j_call: TRBJ1-6; clone_size: NA; v_call: TRBV5-4; cdr3_aa: CASSLDPDNSPLHF
j_call: TRBJ2-3; clone_size: NA; v_call: TRBV7-6; cdr3_aa: CASSLRGGADTQYF
j_call: TRBJ2-7; clone_size: NA; v_call: TRBV7-9; cdr3_aa: CSSSLVGGAGRSYEQYF
j_call: TRBJ1-2; clone_size: NA; v_call: TRBV2; cdr3_aa: CASSEWSGEGGYTF
j_call: TRBJ2-1; clone_size: NA; v_call: TRBV29-1; cdr3_aa: CSMCPGFYNEQFF
j_call: TRBJ2-1; clone_size: large; v_call: TRBV11-2; cdr3_aa: CASSRKEGTVYNEQFF
j_call: TRBJ2-2; clone_size: NA; v_call: TRBV19; cdr3_aa: CASSPRGTPYTGELFF
j_call: TRBJ2-3; clone_size: NA; v_call: TRBV7-7; cdr3_aa: CASSLEWSGGTDTQYF
j_call: TRBJ2-3; clone_size: NA; v_call: TRBV7-6; cdr3_aa: CASSPFAGSTDTQYF
j_call: TRBJ1-6; clone_size: NA; v_call: TRBV19; cdr3_aa: CASTPDRGGGSPLHF